This TCR beta chain was sequenced for a study of cytotoxic CD8 clonotypes in ibrutinib-treated CLL. Generated by immunoSEQ multiplex PCR, the TCRdb table keeps only in-frame clones and is missing some. Of about 150,000 clones listed, 75% to 85% are singletons. After removal of 7 bases from V and 3 bases from J, the junction contained 9 bases not matched to a gene. Germline V gene sequence: CDR1 SQVTM, CDR2 ANQGSEA. The CDR3 spans 14 residues. The sample here was PBMCs, taken after 12 months of ibrutinib treatment. The genes are TRBV29-1 and TRBJ1-5; 7 bases fit TRBD1. This receptor was taken from a human donor with chronic lymphocytic leukemia. The CDR3 nucleotides are TGCAGCGCGGGTGAAGGGGGCCCCAATCAGCCCCAGCATTTT. Its protein is CSAGEGGPNQPQHF.